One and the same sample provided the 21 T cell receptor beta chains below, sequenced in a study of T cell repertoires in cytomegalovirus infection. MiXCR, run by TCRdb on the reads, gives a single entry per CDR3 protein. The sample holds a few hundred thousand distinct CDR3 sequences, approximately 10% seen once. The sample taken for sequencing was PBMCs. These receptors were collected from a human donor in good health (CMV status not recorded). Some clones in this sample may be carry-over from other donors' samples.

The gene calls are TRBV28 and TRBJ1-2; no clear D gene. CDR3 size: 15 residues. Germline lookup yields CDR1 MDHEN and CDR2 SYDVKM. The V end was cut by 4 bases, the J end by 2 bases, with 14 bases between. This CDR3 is CASSSPGRINYGYTF. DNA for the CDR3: TGTGCCAGCAGTTCCCCAGGTCGAATAAACTATGGCTACACCTTC.

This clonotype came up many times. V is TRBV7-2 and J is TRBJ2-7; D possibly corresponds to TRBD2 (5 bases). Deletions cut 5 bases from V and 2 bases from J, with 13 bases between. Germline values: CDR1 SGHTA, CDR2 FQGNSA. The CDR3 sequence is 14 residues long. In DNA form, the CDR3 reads TGTGCCAGCAGCCCGGGAAGCGGTCCCTACGAGCAGTACTTC. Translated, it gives CASSPGSGPYEQYF.

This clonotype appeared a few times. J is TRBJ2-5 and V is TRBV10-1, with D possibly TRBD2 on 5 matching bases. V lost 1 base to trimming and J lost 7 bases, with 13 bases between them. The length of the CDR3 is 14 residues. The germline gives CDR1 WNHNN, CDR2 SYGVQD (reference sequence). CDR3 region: CASSEWASSGTQYF. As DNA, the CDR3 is TGCGCCAGCAGTGAGTGGGCTAGCTCGGGGACCCAGTACTTC.

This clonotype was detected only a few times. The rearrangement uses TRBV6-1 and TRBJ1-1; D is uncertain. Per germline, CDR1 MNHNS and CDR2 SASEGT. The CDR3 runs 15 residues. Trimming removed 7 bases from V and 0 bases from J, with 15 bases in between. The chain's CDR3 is CASNPMTLMNTEAFF. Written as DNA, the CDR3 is TGTGCCAGCAATCCCATGACACTGATGAACACTGAAGCTTTCTTT.

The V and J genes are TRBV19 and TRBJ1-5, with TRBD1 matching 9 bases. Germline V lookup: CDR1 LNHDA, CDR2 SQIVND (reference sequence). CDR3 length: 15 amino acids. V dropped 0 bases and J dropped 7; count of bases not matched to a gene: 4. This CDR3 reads CASSIEGTGRQPQHF. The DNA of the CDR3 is TGTGCCAGTAGTATAGAAGGGACAGGGAGACAGCCCCAGCATTTT.

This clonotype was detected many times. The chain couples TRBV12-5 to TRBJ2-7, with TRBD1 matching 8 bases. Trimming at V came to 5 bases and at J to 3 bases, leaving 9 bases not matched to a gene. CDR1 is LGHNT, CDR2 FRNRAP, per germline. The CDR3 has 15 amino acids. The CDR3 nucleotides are TGTGCTAGTGGTCGATCAACAGGGGGTCTCTACGAGCAGTACTTC. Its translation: CASGRSTGGLYEQYF.

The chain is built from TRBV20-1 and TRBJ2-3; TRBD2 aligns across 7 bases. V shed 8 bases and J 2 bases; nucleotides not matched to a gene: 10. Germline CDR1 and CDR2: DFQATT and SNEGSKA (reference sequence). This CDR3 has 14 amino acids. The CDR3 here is CSRTGGRATDTQYF. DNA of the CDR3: TGCAGTAGAACGGGGGGAAGGGCCACAGATACGCAGTATTTT.

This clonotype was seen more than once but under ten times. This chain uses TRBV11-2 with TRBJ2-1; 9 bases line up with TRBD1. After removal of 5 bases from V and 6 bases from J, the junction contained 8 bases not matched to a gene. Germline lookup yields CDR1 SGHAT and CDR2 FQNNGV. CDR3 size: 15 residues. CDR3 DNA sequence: TGTGCCAGCAGCCAGCCCGGACAGGGGATCAATGAGCAGTTCTTC. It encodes CASSQPGQGINEQFF. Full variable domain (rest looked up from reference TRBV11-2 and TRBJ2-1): EAGVAQSPRYKIIEKRQSVAFWCNPISGHATLYWYQQILGQGPKLLIQFQNNGVVDDSQLPKDRFSAERLKGVDSTLKIQPAKLEDSAVYLCASSQPGQGINEQFFGPGTRLTVL.

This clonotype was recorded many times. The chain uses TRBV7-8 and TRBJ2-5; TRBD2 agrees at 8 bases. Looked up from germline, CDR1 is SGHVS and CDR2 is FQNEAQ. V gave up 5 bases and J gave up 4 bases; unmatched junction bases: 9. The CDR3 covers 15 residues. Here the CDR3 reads CASSPRGLAGETQYF. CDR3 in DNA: TGTGCCAGCAGCCCCCGCGGGCTAGCGGGAGAGACCCAGTACTTC.

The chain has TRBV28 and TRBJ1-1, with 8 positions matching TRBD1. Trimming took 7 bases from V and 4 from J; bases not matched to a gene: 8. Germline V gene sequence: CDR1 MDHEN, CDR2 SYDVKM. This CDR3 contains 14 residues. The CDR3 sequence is CASTRGRRGTEAFF. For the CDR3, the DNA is TGTGCCAGCACCAGGGGGCGCCGGGGCACTGAAGCTTTCTTT.

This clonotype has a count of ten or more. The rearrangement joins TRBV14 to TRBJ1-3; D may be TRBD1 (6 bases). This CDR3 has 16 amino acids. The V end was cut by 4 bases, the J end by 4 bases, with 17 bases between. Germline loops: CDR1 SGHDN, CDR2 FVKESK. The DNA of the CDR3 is TGTGCCAGCAGCCTCTCGACAGGCGTCGAGGGAAACACCATATATTTT. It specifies CASSLSTGVEGNTIYF. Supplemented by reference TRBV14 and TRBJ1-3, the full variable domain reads EAGVTQFPSHSVIEKGQTVTLRCDPISGHDNLYWYRRVMGKEIKFLLHFVKESKQDESGMPNNRFLAERTGGTYSTLKVQPAELEDSGVYFCASSLSTGVEGNTIYFGEGSWLTVV.

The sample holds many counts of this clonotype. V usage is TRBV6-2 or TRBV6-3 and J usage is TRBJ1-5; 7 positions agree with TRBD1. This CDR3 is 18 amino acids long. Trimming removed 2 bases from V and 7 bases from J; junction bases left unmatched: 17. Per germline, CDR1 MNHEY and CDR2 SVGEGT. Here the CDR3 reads CASSYVQGIDPIDQPQHF. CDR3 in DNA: TGTGCCAGCAGTTACGTACAGGGGATCGACCCAATCGACCAGCCCCAGCATTTT.

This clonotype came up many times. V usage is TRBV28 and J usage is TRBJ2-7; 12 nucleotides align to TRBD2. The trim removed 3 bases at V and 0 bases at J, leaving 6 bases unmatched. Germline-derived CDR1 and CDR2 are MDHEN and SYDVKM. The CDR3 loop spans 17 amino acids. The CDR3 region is CASSFPLAGGRSYEQYF. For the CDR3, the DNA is TGTGCCAGCAGTTTTCCACTAGCGGGGGGCCGCTCCTACGAGCAGTACTTC.

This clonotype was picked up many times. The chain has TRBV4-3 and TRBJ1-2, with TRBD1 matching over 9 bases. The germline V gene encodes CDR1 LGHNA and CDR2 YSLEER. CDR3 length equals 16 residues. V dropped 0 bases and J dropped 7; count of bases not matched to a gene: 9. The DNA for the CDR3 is TGCGCCAGCAGCCAAGATACAGGGGGCGCGGTTTTTGGCTACACCTTC. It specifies CASSQDTGGAVFGYTF.

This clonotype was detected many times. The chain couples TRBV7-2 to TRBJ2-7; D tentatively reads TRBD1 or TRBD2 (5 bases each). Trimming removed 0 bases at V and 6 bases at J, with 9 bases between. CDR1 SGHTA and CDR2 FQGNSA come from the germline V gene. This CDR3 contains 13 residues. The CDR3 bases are TGTGCCAGCAGCTTAGCCCCCGGGGCCGAGCAGTACTTC. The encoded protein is CASSLAPGAEQYF. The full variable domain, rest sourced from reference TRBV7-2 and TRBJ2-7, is GAGVSQSPSNKVTEKGKDVELRCDPISGHTALYWYRQSLGQGLEFLIYFQGNSAPDKSGLPSDRFSAERTGGSVSTLTIQRTQQEDSAVYLCASSLAPGAEQYFGPGTRLTVT.

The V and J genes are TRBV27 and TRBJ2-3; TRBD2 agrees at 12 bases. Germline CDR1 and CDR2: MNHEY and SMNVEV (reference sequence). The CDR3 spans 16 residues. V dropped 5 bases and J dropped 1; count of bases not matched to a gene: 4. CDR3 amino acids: CASSRRLAGGTDTQYF. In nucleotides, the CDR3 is TGTGCCAGCAGTCGCCGACTAGCGGGGGGCACAGATACGCAGTATTTT.

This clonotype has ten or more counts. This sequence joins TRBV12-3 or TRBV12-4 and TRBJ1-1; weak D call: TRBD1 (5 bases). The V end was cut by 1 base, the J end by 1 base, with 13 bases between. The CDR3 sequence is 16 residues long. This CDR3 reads CASSLVGGGRNTEAFF. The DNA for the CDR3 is TGTGCCAGCAGTTTAGTCGGGGGGGGGAGGAACACTGAAGCTTTCTTT.

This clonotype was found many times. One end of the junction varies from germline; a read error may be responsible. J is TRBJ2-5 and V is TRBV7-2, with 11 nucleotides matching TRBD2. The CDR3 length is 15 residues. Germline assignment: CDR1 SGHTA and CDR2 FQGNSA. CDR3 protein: CASSLAGGPPETQYF. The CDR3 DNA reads TGTGCCAGCAGTTTAGCGGGAGGGCCCCCAGAGACCCAGTACTTC.

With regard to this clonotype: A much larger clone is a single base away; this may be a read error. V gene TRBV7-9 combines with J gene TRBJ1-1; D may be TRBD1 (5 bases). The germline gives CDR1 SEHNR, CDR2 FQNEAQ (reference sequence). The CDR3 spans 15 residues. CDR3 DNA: TGTGCCAGCAGCCCCCCCGGGACGGTGAACACTGAAACTTTCTTT. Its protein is CASSPPGTVNTETFF.

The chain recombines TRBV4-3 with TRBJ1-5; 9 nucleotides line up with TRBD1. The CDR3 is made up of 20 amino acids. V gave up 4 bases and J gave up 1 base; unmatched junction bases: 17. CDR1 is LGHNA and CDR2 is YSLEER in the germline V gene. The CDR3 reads CASSRSLALGQGVSNQPQHF. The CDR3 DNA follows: TGCGCCAGCAGCCGAAGCCTGGCCTTGGGACAGGGTGTCAGCAATCAGCCCCAGCATTTT.

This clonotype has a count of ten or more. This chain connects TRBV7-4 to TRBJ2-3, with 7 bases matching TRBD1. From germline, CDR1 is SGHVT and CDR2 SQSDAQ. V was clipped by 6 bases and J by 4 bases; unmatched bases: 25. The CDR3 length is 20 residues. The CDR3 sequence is CASRQTTGKVGGFVADTQYF. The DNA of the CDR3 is TGTGCCAGCAGGCAAACGACAGGGAAGGTCGGTGGATTTGTGGCAGATACGCAGTATTTT.